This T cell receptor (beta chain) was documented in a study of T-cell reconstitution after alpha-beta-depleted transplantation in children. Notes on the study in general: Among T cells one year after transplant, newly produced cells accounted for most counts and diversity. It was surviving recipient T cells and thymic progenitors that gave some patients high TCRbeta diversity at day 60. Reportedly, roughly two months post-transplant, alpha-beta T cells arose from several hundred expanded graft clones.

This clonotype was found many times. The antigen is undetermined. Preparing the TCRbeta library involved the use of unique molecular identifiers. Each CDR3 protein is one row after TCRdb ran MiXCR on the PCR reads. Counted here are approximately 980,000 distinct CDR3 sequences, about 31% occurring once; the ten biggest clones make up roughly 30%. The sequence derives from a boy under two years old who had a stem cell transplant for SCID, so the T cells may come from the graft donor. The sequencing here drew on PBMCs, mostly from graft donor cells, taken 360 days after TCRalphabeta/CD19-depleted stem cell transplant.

The CDR3 reads CATSDSRSRNTEAFF. In nucleotides, the CDR3 is TGTGCCACCAGTGACTCCAGGAGTCGTAACACTGAAGCTTTCTTT. J is TRBJ1-1 and V is TRBV24-1; D not resolved. The CDR3 has 15 amino acids. V lost 4 bases and J lost 2, with 13 bases in between. Germline V gene lookup returns CDR1 KGHDR and CDR2 SFDVKD.